This T cell receptor (beta chain) came from a study of CD8 T cells in ankylosing spondylitis. General study points: Researchers reportedly found disease-linked clones significantly enriched in matched ankylosing spondylitis synovial fluid. Roughly eight highly homologous variants made up a TCR beta motif that seemed to typify ankylosing spondylitis blood. A number of the motif variants had already been described in reactive arthritis synovial fluid and blood.

TCR beta libraries were made by quantitative 5'-RACE with molecular barcodes. TCRdb reprocessed the 5' RACE reads with MiXCR, giving one entry per CDR3 protein. Seen here are a few hundred thousand distinct CDR3 sequences, 10% to 15% observed once, and the top ten hold about 6.8%. In regard to this clonotype: The antigen is not known. The missing conserved phenylalanine or tryptophan at the end of this CDR3 makes a read error likely. No DNA is shown, since the ends of the CDR3 on it are uncertain; the CDR3 is the one TCRdb lists.

With termini counted, the CDR3 has 13 amino acids. The germline CDR1 and CDR2 sequences are SGDLS and YYNGEE. The sample comprised blood, either unsorted or a sorted T cell fraction (not recorded which). The J gene is TRBJ2-7, the V gene TRBV9; the DNA was not compared with TRBD2, the D call given in the table. This receptor was taken from a male donor with ankylosing spondylitis. The chain's CDR3 is CASSAGLAGEGSP.